Below are 27 T cell receptor beta chains sequenced from a single sample in a study of siplizumab effects on memory and regulatory T cells. Measured with immunoSEQ multiplex PCR; TCRdb has only the in-frame clones, and not every one. The sample lists some 100,000 clones, 93% occurring once. Sequenced: CD8+ T cells sorted from blood. The receptors were sampled from a human donor in good health.

In this sample, this clone turned up once. The chain joins TRBV7-9 to TRBJ2-4, with a possible D match to TRBD1 (7 bases). V was shortened by 5 bases and J by 7 bases, with 15 bases between the two germline ends. CDR3 length: 14 amino acids. Germline CDR1 reads SEHNR; CDR2 reads FQNEAQ (reference sequence). The CDR3 bases are TGTGCCAGCAGCGACTCGACAGGGAGGAACATTCAGTACTTC. Protein: CASSDSTGRNIQYF.

The V call is TRBV27, the J call TRBJ2-7; 9 nucleotides match TRBD2. The CDR3 consists of 15 residues. Germline V gene data show CDR1 as MNHEY and CDR2 as SMNVEV (reference sequence). The ends lost 7 bases at V and 3 bases at J; junction bases unmatched: 10. The CDR3 sequence: CASNPRPSGIYEQYF. DNA of the CDR3: TGTGCCAGCAATCCACGGCCTAGCGGGATCTACGAGCAGTACTTC.

This rearrangement joins TRBV6-5 to TRBJ2-5; weak D call: TRBD1 (5 bases). V was shortened by 4 bases and J by 4 bases, with 13 bases between the two germline ends. The CDR3 totals 14 residues. Looked up from germline, CDR1 is MNHEY and CDR2 is SVGAGI. DNA of the CDR3: TGTGCCAGCAGTTCCCCAGGGCCCCTAGAGACCCAGTACTTC. Translated, it gives CASSSPGPLETQYF.

The V call is TRBV6-5, the J call TRBJ2-1; weak D call: TRBD2 (6 bases). The CDR3 runs to 13 residues. Trimming removed 6 bases at V and 9 bases at J, with 15 bases between. Looked up from germline, CDR1 is MNHEY and CDR2 is SVGAGI. CDR3 loop: CASRTREEGEQFF. The CDR3 region has the DNA TGTGCCAGCAGAACTAGGGAGGAGGGTGAGCAGTTCTTC.

The CDR3 loop reads CASRRQGHGYTF. The CDR3, as DNA: TGTGCCAGCCGAAGACAGGGGCATGGCTACACCTTC. The chain couples TRBV6-5 to TRBJ1-2, with 8 nucleotides matching TRBD1. From germline, CDR1 is MNHEY and CDR2 SVGAGI. CDR3 length: 12 residues. The V and J ends lost 8 bases and 6 bases, in that order; junction bases with no gene match: 5.

This sequence joins TRBV5-6 and TRBJ2-7, with 11 bases lining up with TRBD2. Germline V gene sequence: CDR1 SGHDT, CDR2 YYEEEE. The CDR3 runs 15 residues. Unmatched junction bases numbered 4, after V lost 2 bases and J lost 3 bases. CDR3 nucleotides: TGTGCCAGCAGCTTCGGGACTAGCGGTTACTACGAGCAGTACTTC. Protein product: CASSFGTSGYYEQYF.

To note about this clone: This CDR3 is also generated by other DNA sequences in the sample. Here the CDR3 DNA reads TGTGCCAGCACCCCGACAGGCAACACTGAAGCTTTCTTT. This sequence encodes CASTPTGNTEAFF. This chain joins TRBV7-9 and TRBJ1-1; possible D gene TRBD1, 6 bases. This CDR3 spans 13 amino acids. V shed 7 bases and J shed 2 bases, with 11 bases lying between them. Germline lookup yields CDR1 SEHNR and CDR2 FQNEAQ (reference sequence).

The chain joins TRBV29-1 to TRBJ2-1, with 9 bases fitting TRBD2. The length of the CDR3 is 16 residues. CDR1 and CDR2 from the germline V gene are SQVTM and ANQGSEA. Trimming took 1 base from V and 5 from J; bases not matched to a gene: 9. The CDR3 protein is CSVEGPTGLANNEQFF. The DNA of the CDR3 is TGCAGCGTTGAAGGCCCGACAGGACTAGCGAACAATGAGCAGTTCTTC.

Here the CDR3 DNA reads TGTGCCAGCAGTTTATCAGGGGGCGATAGCTATGGCTACACCTTC. It is translated as CASSLSGGDSYGYTF. This chain links TRBV6-5 with TRBJ1-2; 8 bases agree with TRBD1. The CDR3 covers 15 residues. Unmatched junction bases numbered 8, after V lost 4 bases and J lost 4 bases. Germline V lookup: CDR1 MNHEY, CDR2 SVGAGI.

The genes are TRBV19 and TRBJ2-5; no clear D gene. The end of the DNA is better explained by TRBJ2-7, so the J call may be wrong. There are 13 residues in the CDR3. Per the germline V gene, CDR1 is LNHDA and CDR2 is SQIVND (reference sequence). The CDR3 reads CASSSRPLHEQYF. The DNA of the CDR3 is TGTGCCAGTAGTTCCCGTCCGCTCCACGAGCAGTACTTC.

The chain uses TRBV27 and TRBJ2-1; D remains unclear. Germline values: CDR1 MNHEY, CDR2 SMNVEV (reference sequence). The CDR3 is 11 amino acids. V was cut by 3 bases and J by 9 bases, with 6 bases left in between. CDR3 amino acids: CASSFYGEQFF. In nucleotides, the CDR3 is TGTGCCAGCAGTTTTTACGGTGAGCAGTTCTTC.

The rearrangement links TRBV29-1 to TRBJ2-1; 11 bases map to TRBD2. This CDR3 has 16 residues. Germline V gives CDR1 SQVTM, CDR2 ANQGSEA. V shed 4 bases, J shed 3 bases, and the junction held 8 bases outside the gene matches. The CDR3 DNA follows: TGCAGCGTTGGGAGTCGACTAGCGGGACACTACAATGAGCAGTTCTTC. Translation: CSVGSRLAGHYNEQFF.

This chain's CDR3 is CASSQLTTGRNYGYTF. CDR3 nucleotide sequence: TGCGCCAGCAGCCAATTAACGACAGGGCGCAACTATGGCTACACCTTC. V gene TRBV4-1 combines with J gene TRBJ1-2, with TRBD1 matching over 7 bases. V was clipped by 2 bases and J by 2 bases; unmatched bases: 8. The germline gives CDR1 MGHRA, CDR2 YSYEKL. CDR3 length: 16 residues.

The chain couples TRBV10-3 to TRBJ1-1; D unclear. Germline values: CDR1 ENHRY, CDR2 SYGVKD. The CDR3 covers 15 residues. V lost 3 bases to trimming and J lost 6 bases, with 17 bases between them. The CDR3 is CAISDPSDEISEAFF. The CDR3 DNA reads TGTGCCATCAGTGACCCGAGCGATGAAATTTCTGAAGCTTTCTTT.

This clone was observed a single time. J is TRBJ1-1 and V is TRBV4-1; D is ambiguous. The CDR3 is 11 residues long. The germline V gene encodes CDR1 MGHRA and CDR2 YSYEKL. Trimming removed 4 bases at V and 0 bases at J, with 0 bases between. The CDR3 region has the DNA TGCGCCAGCAGCCTGAACACTGAAGCTTTCTTT. Translated, it gives CASSLNTEAFF.

The rearrangement uses TRBV7-9 and TRBJ1-1; the D gene is possibly TRBD1 (5 bases). Germline CDR1 is SEHNR and CDR2 is FQNEAQ (reference sequence). Between the trimmed V and J ends, which lost 3 bases and 5 bases, there was a span of 10 bases. The CDR3 consists of 13 residues. CDR3 sequence: CASSLEGLTEAFF. The CDR3 DNA is TGTGCCAGCAGCTTGGAGGGGCTGACTGAAGCTTTCTTT. Drawing the rest from reference TRBV7-9 and TRBJ1-1, the complete variable domain is DTGVSQNPRHKITKRGQNVTFRCDPISEHNRLYWYRQTLGQGPEFLTYFQNEAQLEKSRLLSDRFSAERPKGSFSTLEIQRTEQGDSAMYLCASSLEGLTEAFFGQGTRLTVV.

The V call is TRBV6-5, the J call TRBJ2-5, with 9 bases that match TRBD1. J gave up 5 bases and V 4 bases, and 8 bases lay outside the gene matches. Per the germline V gene, CDR1 is MNHEY and CDR2 is SVGAGI. The CDR3 loop spans 15 amino acids. CDR3 sequence: CASSSPTGGRETQYF. For the CDR3, the DNA is TGTGCCAGCAGTTCCCCGACAGGGGGGCGGGAGACCCAGTACTTC.

In nucleotides, the CDR3 is TGTGCCAGCAGCATGAGTAGCGGGGGGGCTCAGCAGTTCTTC. Translated: CASSMSSGGAQQFF. The rearrangement links TRBV11-3 to TRBJ2-1; TRBD2 aligns across 11 bases. The CDR3 covers 14 residues. Trimming cost V 5 bases and J 11 bases; bases outside gene matches: 8. The germline gives CDR1 SGHNT, CDR2 YENEEA.

The chain links TRBV6-1 to TRBJ2-7, with 8 bases identical to TRBD1. CDR3 length equals 15 residues. The ends lost 1 base at V and 6 bases at J; junction bases unmatched: 8. The V gene's germline CDR1 is MNHNS and CDR2 SASEGT. The CDR3 sequence: CASSEGLDRVSEQYF. CDR3 sequence (DNA): TGTGCCAGCAGTGAAGGGCTGGACAGGGTTAGCGAGCAGTACTTC.

This clone was seen more than once but under ten times. The chain carries TRBV11-1 and TRBJ2-7, with 9 bases lining up with TRBD1. The CDR3 consists of 15 residues. Per the germline V gene, CDR1 is SGHAT and CDR2 is FQDESV (reference sequence). Trimming at V came to 0 bases and at J to 2 bases, leaving 2 bases not matched to a gene. DNA of the CDR3: TGTGCCAGCAGCTTAGCTGGGACAGGGCCCTACGAGCAGTACTTC. Translated: CASSLAGTGPYEQYF.

This clone has only one observation. The gene calls are TRBV28 and TRBJ2-7, with 8 bases that match TRBD1. CDR1 MDHEN and CDR2 SYDVKM come from the germline V gene. The CDR3 length is 13 residues. Trimming removed 5 bases from V and 4 bases from J; junction bases left unmatched: 4. CDR3 in amino acids: CASSPTGAYEQYF. The CDR3 DNA reads TGTGCCAGCAGTCCGACAGGGGCTTACGAGCAGTACTTC.

The chain joins TRBV5-6 to TRBJ2-7; unclear D gene. Per germline, CDR1 SGHDT and CDR2 YYEEEE. This CDR3 has 15 amino acids. The germline V and J ends were trimmed by 3 bases and 1 base, with 14 bases remaining between them. In nucleotides, the CDR3 is TGTGCCAGCAGCTGGGGTTTGTACGGGTCCTACGAGCAGTACTTC. Its translation is CASSWGLYGSYEQYF.

The chain combines TRBV15 with TRBJ2-1; no clear D gene. Trimming took off 2 bases at V and 1 base at J, with 15 bases between the two ends. The CDR3 spans 17 residues. CDR1 is LNHNV, CDR2 YYDKDF, per germline (reference sequence). CDR3 nucleotide sequence: TGTGCCACCAGCAGAAGGAACGACTTCGTGTCCTACAATGAGCAGTTCTTC. It is translated as CATSRRNDFVSYNEQFF. Full variable domain (remainder filled in from reference TRBV15 and TRBJ2-1): DAMVIQNPRYQVTQFGKPVTLSCSQTLNHNVMYWYQQKSSQAPKLLFHYYDKDFNNEADTPDNFQSRRPNTSFCFLDIRSPGLGDTAMYLCATSRRNDFVSYNEQFFGPGTRLTVL.

The DNA of the CDR3 is TGTGCCGTGGTTGAAGGGTCTGACTCTGGAAACACCATATATTTT. Translated: CAVVEGSDSGNTIYF. The J gene is TRBJ1-3, the V gene TRBV2; D gene uncertain. Germline CDR1 and CDR2: SNHLY and FYNNEI. The CDR3 consists of 15 residues. V was shortened by 11 bases and J by 0 bases, with 17 bases between the two germline ends.

CDR3 residues: CASSSTSGRYDHNEQFF. CDR3 nucleotides: TGTGCCAGCAGCTCGACTAGCGGGAGATACGATCACAATGAGCAGTTCTTC. This chain links TRBV13 with TRBJ2-1; TRBD2 matches 12 bases. Trimming at V came to 4 bases and at J to 5 bases, leaving 9 bases not matched to a gene. The CDR3 is 17 amino acids. CDR1 and CDR2 (germline): PRHDT, FYEKMQ (reference sequence). Combining the CDR3 with reference TRBV13 and TRBJ2-1 gives the whole variable domain AAGVIQSPRHLIKEKRETATLKCYPIPRHDTVYWYQQGPGQDPQFLISFYEKMQSDKGSIPDRFSAQQFSDYHSELNMSSLELGDSALYFCASSSTSGRYDHNEQFFGPGTRLTVL.

This sequence joins TRBV5-6 and TRBJ2-3, with 7 bases aligning to TRBD2. The CDR3 runs 14 residues. The V segment lost 0 bases and the J segment 5 bases; nucleotides outside the gene matches: 3. Germline values: CDR1 SGHDT, CDR2 YYEEEE. In nucleotides, the CDR3 is TGTGCCAGCAGCTTGGAACTAGCGATAGATACGCAGTATTTT. Amino acid sequence: CASSLELAIDTQYF.

The J gene is TRBJ1-2, the V gene TRBV5-8; 8 nucleotides match TRBD1. The CDR3 spans 13 residues. Losses at the gene ends were 4 bases for V and 2 bases for J; bases not matched to a gene: 1. Germline lookup yields CDR1 SGHTS and CDR2 YDEGEE. The CDR3: CASSGTGNYGYTF. The DNA of the CDR3 is TGTGCCAGCAGCGGGACAGGAAACTATGGCTACACCTTC.